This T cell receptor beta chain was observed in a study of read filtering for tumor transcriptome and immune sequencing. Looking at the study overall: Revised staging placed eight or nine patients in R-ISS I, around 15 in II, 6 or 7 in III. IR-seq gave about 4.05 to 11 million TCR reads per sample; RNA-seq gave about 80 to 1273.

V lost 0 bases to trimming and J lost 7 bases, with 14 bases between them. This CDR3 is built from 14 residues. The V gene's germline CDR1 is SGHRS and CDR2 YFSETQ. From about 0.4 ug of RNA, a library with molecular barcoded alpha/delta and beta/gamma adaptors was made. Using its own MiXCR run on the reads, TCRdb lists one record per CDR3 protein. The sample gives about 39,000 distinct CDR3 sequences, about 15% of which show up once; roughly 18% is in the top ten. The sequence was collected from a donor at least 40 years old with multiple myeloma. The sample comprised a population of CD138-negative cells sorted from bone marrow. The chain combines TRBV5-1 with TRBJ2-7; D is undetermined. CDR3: CASSLVSVPKEQYF. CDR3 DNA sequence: TGCGCCAGCAGCTTGGTGTCCGTCCCTAAGGAGCAGTACTTC. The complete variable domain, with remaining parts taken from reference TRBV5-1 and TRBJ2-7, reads KAGVTQTPRYLIKTRGQQVTLSCSPISGHRSVSWYQQTPGQGLQFLFEYFSETQRNKGNFPGRFSGRQFSNSRSEMNVSTLELGDSALYLCASSLVSVPKEQYFGPGTRLTVT.